These 4 T cell receptor beta chains were all obtained from the same sample, sequenced in a study of cytomegalovirus exposure and HLA in healthy donors. The PCR employed 60 Vbeta primers together with 13 Jbeta primers. Some clones are missing from TCRdb's copy, which holds only in-frame ones; the method was immunoSEQ multiplex PCR. The table records 150,000 to 200,000 clones, about 81% of them present only once. The sequencing sample was made of PBMCs. These receptors were collected from a woman aged 18-35 years in good health and CMV-seronegative.

The genes are TRBV28 and TRBJ1-6; tentatively, D is TRBD1 (6 bases). The V gene's germline CDR1 is MDHEN and CDR2 SYDVKM. The V gene lost 5 bases and the J gene lost 5 bases, with 19 bases spanning the gap. This CDR3 is built from 17 residues. CDR3 protein: CASSHWAGEGDNSPLHF. CDR3 nucleotides: TGTGCCAGCAGTCATTGGGCAGGGGAGGGGGATAATTCACCCCTCCACTTT.

This clone was observed a single time. The chain employs TRBV28 and TRBJ1-2, with TRBD1 matching 8 bases. Germline CDR1 is MDHEN and CDR2 is SYDVKM. The length of the CDR3 is 18 residues. V was pared by 2 bases and J by 4 bases, with 15 bases of the junction left unmatched. The CDR3, as DNA: TGTGCCAGCAGTTTACTGGGACAGGACGCGTTTCTTGGCTATGGCTACACCTTC. This sequence encodes CASSLLGQDAFLGYGYTF.

The chain is built from TRBV7-9 and TRBJ1-2, with 11 bases identical to TRBD1. This CDR3 region has 14 residues. Germline trimming cut 5 bases from V and 7 bases from J; bases unmatched to any gene: 6. Germline-derived CDR1 and CDR2 are SEHNR and FQNEAQ (reference sequence). The CDR3 loop reads CASSRGQGAGGYTF. The CDR3 DNA follows: TGTGCCAGCAGCCGAGGACAGGGGGCAGGTGGCTACACCTTC.

The DNA of the CDR3 is TGTGCCAGCAGCCAAGATATGGGCACTCCCCGCTCTGGAAACACCATATATTTT. This sequence encodes CASSQDMGTPRSGNTIYF. The genes are TRBV4-2 and TRBJ1-3; D is uncertain. The germline V gene has CDR1 LGHNA and CDR2 YNFKEQ. The CDR3 spans 18 residues. Trimming left V 0 bases short and J 0 bases short, with 15 bases between.